This TCR beta chain is drawn from a study of OX40 agonist ivuxolimab in advanced cancers. Study results and caveats: It was also the case that some nonresponders had low normalized T-cell clonal expansion. Clones of CD4+ and CD8+ blood T cells grew by week 6 at doses of 0.1 to 3.0 mg/kg.

A note on this clone: Its antigen is not known.

The data were produced by immunoSEQ multiplex PCR, yet TCRdb's version contains in-frame clones alone and is incomplete. The sample holds 60,000 to 85,000 clones, 90% seen once. Trimming took 4 bases from V and 4 from J; bases not matched to a gene: 4. From germline, CDR1 is SGHNT and CDR2 YENEEA. This CDR3 has 14 amino acids. Sequencing was performed on CD4+ or CD8+ T cells sorted from blood, taken in a trial of the OX40 agonist ivuxolimab. The receptor was derived from an adult with an advanced solid tumor such as melanoma, head and neck, liver or kidney cancer. The chain recombines TRBV11-3 with TRBJ2-1; 7 positions agree with TRBD1. CDR3 in amino acids: CASSSGQAYNEQFF. The CDR3 DNA is TGTGCCAGCAGCTCCGGACAGGCTTACAATGAGCAGTTCTTC.